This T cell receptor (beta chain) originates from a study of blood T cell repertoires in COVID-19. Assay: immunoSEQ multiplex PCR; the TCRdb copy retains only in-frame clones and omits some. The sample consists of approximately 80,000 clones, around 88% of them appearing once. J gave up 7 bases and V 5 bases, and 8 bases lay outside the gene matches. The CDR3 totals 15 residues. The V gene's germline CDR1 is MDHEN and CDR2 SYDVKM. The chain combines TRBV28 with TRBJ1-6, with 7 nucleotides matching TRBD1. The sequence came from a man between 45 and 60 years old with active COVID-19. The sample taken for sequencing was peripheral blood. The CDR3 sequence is CASSPTTGRNSPLHF. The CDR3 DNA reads TGTGCCAGCAGTCCCACGACAGGGCGGAATTCACCCCTCCACTTT.